These 7 T cell receptor beta chains came from one sample sequenced in a study of cytomegalovirus exposure and HLA in healthy donors. PCR was performed using 60 Vbeta and 13 Jbeta primers. This table comes from immunoSEQ multiplex PCR, and its TCRdb copy is limited to in-frame clones, with some not included. The sample consists of about 110,000 clones, less than 80% of them appearing once. Material for sequencing was PBMCs. All receptors derive from a woman in her 30s in good health and CMV-seronegative.

CDR3 amino acids: CAAGGGTETQYF. The CDR3 nucleotides read TGTGCCGCCGGTGGAGGGACAGAGACCCAGTACTTC. The chain employs TRBV27 and TRBJ2-5; the D gene is possibly TRBD2 (6 bases). Germline lookup yields CDR1 MNHEY and CDR2 SMNVEV (reference sequence). The CDR3 contains 12 residues. Trimming shortened V by 11 bases and J by 4 bases, and 14 bases separated the two germline ends.

V gene TRBV6-5 combines with J gene TRBJ1-5, with 11 bases identical to TRBD1. Germline assignment: CDR1 MNHEY and CDR2 SVGAGI. CDR3 length: 15 residues. Trimming at V came to 4 bases and at J to 4 bases, leaving 3 bases not matched to a gene. CDR3 region: CASSWTGGGNQPQHF. CDR3 DNA sequence: TGTGCCAGCAGTTGGACAGGGGGCGGAAATCAGCCCCAGCATTTT.

The chain uses TRBV6-5 and TRBJ1-2; D unresolved. This CDR3 is built from 13 residues. Trimming took 3 bases from V and 8 from J, leaving 13 bases between them. CDR1 is MNHEY, CDR2 SVGAGI, per germline. CDR3 bases: TGTGCCAGCAGTTATTCCCCCTCGTTGGGCTACACCTTC. Residues: CASSYSPSLGYTF.

The chain recombines TRBV10-3 with TRBJ2-7; TRBD1 aligns across 11 bases. Trimming cost V 5 bases and J 5 bases; bases outside gene matches: 5. The CDR3 spans 14 residues. Germline-derived CDR1 and CDR2 are ENHRY and SYGVKD. CDR3 amino acids: CAISPDRGHNEQYF. The CDR3 nucleotides read TGTGCCATCAGTCCGGACAGGGGGCACAACGAGCAGTACTTC.

The chain recombines TRBV4-1 with TRBJ1-3; the D is unclear. Trimming shortened V by 1 base and J by 0 bases, and 13 bases separated the two germline ends. Germline V gene lookup returns CDR1 MGHRA and CDR2 YSYEKL. This CDR3 has 17 amino acids. The CDR3 sequence: CASSQGAAKDSGNTIYF. The CDR3 bases are TGCGCCAGCAGCCAAGGAGCAGCGAAGGACTCTGGAAACACCATATATTTT.

The table lists this clone with a few counts. The gene calls are TRBV18 and TRBJ1-1, with D tentatively TRBD1 (6 bases). The germline V gene has CDR1 KGHSH and CDR2 LQKENI. This CDR3 region has 13 residues. V dropped 5 bases and J dropped 7 bases, with 14 bases sitting between them. In DNA, the CDR3 is TGTGCCAGCTCAATCCCCGGGACAAGTGAAGCTTTCTTT. Its protein is CASSIPGTSEAFF. The whole variable domain, remainder taken from reference TRBV18 and TRBJ1-1, is NAGVMQNPRHLVRRRGQEARLRCSPMKGHSHVYWYRQLPEEGLKFMVYLQKENIIDESGMPKERFSAEFPKEGPSILRIQQVVRGDSAAYFCASSIPGTSEAFFGQGTRLTVV.

This clone appeared once. The chain uses TRBV18 and TRBJ2-7; weak D call: TRBD2 (5 bases). Trimming shortened V by 3 bases and J by 4 bases, and 13 bases separated the two germline ends. From germline, CDR1 is KGHSH and CDR2 LQKENI. The CDR3 length is 14 residues. CDR3 sequence reads: CASSPPEGGYEQYF. The CDR3 DNA reads TGTGCCAGCTCACCCCCCGAGGGTGGGTACGAGCAGTACTTC.